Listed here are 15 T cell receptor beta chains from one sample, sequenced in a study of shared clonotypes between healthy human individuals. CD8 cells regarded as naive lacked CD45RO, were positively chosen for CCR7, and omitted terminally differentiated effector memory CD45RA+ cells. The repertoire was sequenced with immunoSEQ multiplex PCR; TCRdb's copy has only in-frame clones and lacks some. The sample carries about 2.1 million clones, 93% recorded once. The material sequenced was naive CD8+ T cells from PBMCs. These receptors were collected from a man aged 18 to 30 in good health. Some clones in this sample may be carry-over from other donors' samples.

The DNA of the CDR3 is TGTGCCATCCCACCCGGGGAGCGGGTGGCAGATACGCAGTATTTT. Its translation: CAIPPGERVADTQYF. The V and J genes are TRBV11-3 and TRBJ2-3; D might be TRBD2 (6 bases). V was trimmed by 10 bases and J by 4 bases, leaving 21 bases between them. This CDR3 is 15 amino acids long. Germline V gives CDR1 SGHNT, CDR2 YENEEA.

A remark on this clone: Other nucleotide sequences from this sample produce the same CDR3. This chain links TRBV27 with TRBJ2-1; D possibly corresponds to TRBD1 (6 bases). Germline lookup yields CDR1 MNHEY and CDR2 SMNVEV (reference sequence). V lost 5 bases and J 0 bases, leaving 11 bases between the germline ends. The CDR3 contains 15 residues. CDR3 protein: CASSHDRSSYNEQFF. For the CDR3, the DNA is TGTGCCAGCAGTCATGACAGGAGCTCCTACAATGAGCAGTTCTTC.

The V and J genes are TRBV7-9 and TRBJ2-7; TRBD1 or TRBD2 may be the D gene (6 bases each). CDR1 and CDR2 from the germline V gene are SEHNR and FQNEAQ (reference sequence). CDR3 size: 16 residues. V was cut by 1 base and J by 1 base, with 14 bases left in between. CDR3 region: CASSLGGGPLSYEQYF. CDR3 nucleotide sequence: TGTGCCAGCAGCTTAGGTGGGGGGCCTCTATCCTACGAGCAGTACTTC.

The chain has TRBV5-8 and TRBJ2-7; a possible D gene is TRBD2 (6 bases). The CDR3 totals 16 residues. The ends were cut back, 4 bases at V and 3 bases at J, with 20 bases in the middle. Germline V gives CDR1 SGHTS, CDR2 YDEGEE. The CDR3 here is CASSALGGRGYYEQYF. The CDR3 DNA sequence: TGTGCCAGCAGCGCCCTCGGGGGAAGGGGTTACTACGAGCAGTACTTC. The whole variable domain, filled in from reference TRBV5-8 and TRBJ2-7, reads EAGVTQSPTHLIKTRGQQATLRCSPISGHTSVYWYQQALGLGLQFLLWYDEGEERNRGNFPPRFSGRQFPNYSSELNVNALELEDSALYLCASSALGGRGYYEQYFGPGTRLTVT.

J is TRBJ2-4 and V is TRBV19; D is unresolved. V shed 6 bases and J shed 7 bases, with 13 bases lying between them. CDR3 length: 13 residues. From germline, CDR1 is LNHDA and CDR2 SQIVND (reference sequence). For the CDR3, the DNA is TGTGCCAGTAGGGGGTCCCTAAACAACATTCAGTACTTC. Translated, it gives CASRGSLNNIQYF.

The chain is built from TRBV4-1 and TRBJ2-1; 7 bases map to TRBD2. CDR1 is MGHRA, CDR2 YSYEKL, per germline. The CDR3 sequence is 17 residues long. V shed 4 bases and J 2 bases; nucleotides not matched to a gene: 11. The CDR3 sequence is CASSPLHSRETYNEQFF. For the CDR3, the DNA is TGCGCCAGCAGCCCACTACATTCGCGGGAGACCTACAATGAGCAGTTCTTC.

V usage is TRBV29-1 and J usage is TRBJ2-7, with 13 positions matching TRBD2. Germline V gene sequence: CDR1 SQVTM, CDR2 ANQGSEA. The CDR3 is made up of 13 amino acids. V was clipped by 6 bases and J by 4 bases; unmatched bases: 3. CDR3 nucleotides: TGCAGCGTCCCGGGACTAGCGGGGTACGAGCAGTACTTC. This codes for CSVPGLAGYEQYF.

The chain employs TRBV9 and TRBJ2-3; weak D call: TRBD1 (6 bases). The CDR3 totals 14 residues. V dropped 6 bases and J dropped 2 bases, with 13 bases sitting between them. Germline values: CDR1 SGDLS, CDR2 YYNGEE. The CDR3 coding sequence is TGTGCCAGCACCCCGGGACATACCACAGATACGCAGTATTTT. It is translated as CASTPGHTTDTQYF.

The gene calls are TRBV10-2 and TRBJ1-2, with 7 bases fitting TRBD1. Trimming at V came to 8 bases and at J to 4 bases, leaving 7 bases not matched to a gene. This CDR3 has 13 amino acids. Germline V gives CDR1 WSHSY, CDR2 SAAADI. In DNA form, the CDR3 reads TGCGCCAGCTTGGGGACAGCCGGCTATGGCTACACCTTC. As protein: CASLGTAGYGYTF.

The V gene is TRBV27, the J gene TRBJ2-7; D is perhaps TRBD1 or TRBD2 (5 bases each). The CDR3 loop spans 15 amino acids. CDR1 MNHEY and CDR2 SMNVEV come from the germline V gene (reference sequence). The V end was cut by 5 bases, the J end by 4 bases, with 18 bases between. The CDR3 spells CASSPGTVKGYEQYF. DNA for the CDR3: TGTGCCAGCAGTCCGGGGACGGTCAAAGGGTACGAGCAGTACTTC.

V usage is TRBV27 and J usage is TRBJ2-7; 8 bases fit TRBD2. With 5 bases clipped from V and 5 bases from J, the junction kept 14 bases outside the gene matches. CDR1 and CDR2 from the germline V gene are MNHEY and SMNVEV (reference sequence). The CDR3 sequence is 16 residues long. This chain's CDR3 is CASSPLRVAGHDEQYF. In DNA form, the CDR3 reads TGTGCCAGCAGTCCTTTAAGGGTAGCGGGACATGACGAGCAGTACTTC.

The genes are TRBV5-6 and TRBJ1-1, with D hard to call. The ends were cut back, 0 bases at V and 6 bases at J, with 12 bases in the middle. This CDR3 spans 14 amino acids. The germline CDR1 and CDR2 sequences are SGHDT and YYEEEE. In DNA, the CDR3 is TGTGCCAGCAGCTTGGGGCCAGCAGGCGCTGAAGCTTTCTTT. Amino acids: CASSLGPAGAEAFF. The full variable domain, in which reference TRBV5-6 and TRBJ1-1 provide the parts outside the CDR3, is DAGVTQSPTHLIKTRGQQVTLRCSPKSGHDTVSWYQQALGQGPQFIFQYYEEEERQRGNFPDRFSGHQFPNYSSELNVNALLLGDSALYLCASSLGPAGAEAFFGQGTRLTVV.

The chain's CDR3 is CASSFARTSGNYNEQFF. Here the CDR3 DNA reads TGTGCCAGCAGTTTCGCCCGGACTAGCGGGAACTACAATGAGCAGTTCTTC. This chain links TRBV28 with TRBJ2-1; 12 positions match TRBD2. Trimming cost V 3 bases and J 3 bases; bases outside gene matches: 6. The CDR3 length is 17 residues. Germline CDR1 is MDHEN and CDR2 is SYDVKM.

The CDR3 sequence: CASSLGAGFEQYF. CDR3 DNA sequence: TGTGCCAGCAGTTTAGGGGCCGGGTTCGAGCAGTACTTC. The rearrangement uses TRBV27 and TRBJ2-7, with D possibly TRBD1 on 5 matching bases. The CDR3 runs 13 residues. Germline CDR1 MNHEY, CDR2 SMNVEV (reference sequence). V lost 2 bases, J lost 6 bases, and 11 bases lay in between.

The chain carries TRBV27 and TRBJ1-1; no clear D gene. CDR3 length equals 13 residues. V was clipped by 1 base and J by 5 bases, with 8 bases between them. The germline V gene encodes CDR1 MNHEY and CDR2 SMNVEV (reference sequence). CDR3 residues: CASSLWGPTEAFF. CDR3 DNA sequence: TGTGCCAGCAGTTTATGGGGTCCTACTGAAGCTTTCTTT.